This T cell receptor beta chain was sequenced for a study of Ad26.COV2.S vaccination and SARS-CoV-2 variants. Study overall: Ad26.COV2.S was injected intramuscularly once or twice, 56 days apart.

This CDR3 contains 11 residues. Trimming cost V 3 bases and J 3 bases, with 6 bases left between them. The germline CDR1 and CDR2 sequences are GTSNPN and SVGIG (reference sequence). In regard to this clone: Its target is unknown. Other DNA sequences in the same sample also yield this CDR3.

Sample treatment: roughly 20 received Ad26.COV2.S at low or high dose, single or two shots; about 5 received placebo; per-sample allocation not given. It was on day 63 after the first vaccine or placebo injection that samples were taken. Whoever gave the sample was an adult aged 18-55 years in Boston. Overall study results and limits: Vaccinees and placebo recipients showed similar non-spike TCR breadth. Following vaccination, spike-specific CD8+ and CD4+ T cell responses reportedly exhibited substantial breadth.

The table came from immunoSEQ multiplex PCR; TCRdb's copy has only in-frame clones and leaves some out. Of 300,000 to 400,000 clones listed, around 84% are singletons. This chain joins TRBV30 and TRBJ2-7; D may be TRBD1 (5 bases). The sequence derives from a person aged 18 to 59 who received the Ad26.COV2.S COVID-19 vaccine or a placebo. The sample here was peripheral blood, taken in a trial of Ad26.COV2.S vaccine versus placebo. The CDR3 DNA is TGTGCCTGGAGCGACAGCTACGAGCAGTACTTC. Its protein product is CAWSDSYEQYF.